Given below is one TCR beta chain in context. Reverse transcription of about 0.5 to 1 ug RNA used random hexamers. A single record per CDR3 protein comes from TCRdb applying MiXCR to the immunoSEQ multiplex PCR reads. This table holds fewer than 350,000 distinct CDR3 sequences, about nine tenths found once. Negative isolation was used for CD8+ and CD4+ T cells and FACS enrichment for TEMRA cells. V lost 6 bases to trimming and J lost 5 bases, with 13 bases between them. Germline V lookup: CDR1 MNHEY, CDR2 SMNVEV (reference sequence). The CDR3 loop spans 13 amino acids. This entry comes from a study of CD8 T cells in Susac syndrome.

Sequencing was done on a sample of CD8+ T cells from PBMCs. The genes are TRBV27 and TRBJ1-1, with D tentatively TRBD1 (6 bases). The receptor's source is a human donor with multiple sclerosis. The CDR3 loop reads CASREQGRTEAFF. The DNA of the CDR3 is TGTGCCAGCAGGGAACAGGGAAGGACTGAAGCTTTCTTT.